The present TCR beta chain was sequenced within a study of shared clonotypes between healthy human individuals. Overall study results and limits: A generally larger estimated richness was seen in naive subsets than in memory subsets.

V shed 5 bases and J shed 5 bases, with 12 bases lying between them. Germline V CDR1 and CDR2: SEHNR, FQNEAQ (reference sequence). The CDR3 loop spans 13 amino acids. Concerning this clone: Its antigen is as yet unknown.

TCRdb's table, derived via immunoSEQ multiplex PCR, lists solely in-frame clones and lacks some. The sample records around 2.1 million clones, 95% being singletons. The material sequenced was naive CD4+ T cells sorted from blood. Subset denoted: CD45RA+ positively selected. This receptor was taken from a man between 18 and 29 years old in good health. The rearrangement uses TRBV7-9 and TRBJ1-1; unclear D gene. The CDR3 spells CASSPITSTEAFF. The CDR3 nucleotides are TGTGCCAGCAGCCCAATAACTTCTACTGAAGCTTTCTTT.